Listed below are T cell receptor beta chains from one sample, sequenced in a study of CD8 T cells in ankylosing spondylitis. Each CDR3 protein is one row after TCRdb ran MiXCR on the 5' RACE reads. The table lists fewer than 250,000 distinct CDR3 sequences, roughly a tenth of them singletons. The sample was blood, either unsorted or a sorted T cell fraction (not recorded which). These TCRs come from a male donor with ankylosing spondylitis or in good health (not recorded which). CDR3s include the opening cysteine and the closing phenylalanine or tryptophan. Each record gives: D gene, V gene, CDR3 length, clone size, J gene, CDR3 DNA, CDR3 protein. A D gene is named only where the DNA matches it firmly. The size of a clone is reported for some rows only, either as once, few or many, or as a class for expanded clones.

TRBD2	TRBV20-1	15	few	TRBJ2-5	TGCAGTGCTAGAGCCTCTAGCGGATTCCAAGAGACCCAGTACTTC	CSARASSGFQETQYF
TRBD1	TRBV7-9	14	few	TRBJ2-7	TGTGCCAGCAGCGCCTGGGACAGATCCTACGAGCAGTACTTC	CASSAWDRSYEQYF
NA	TRBV3-1	16	many	TRBJ1-2	TGTGCCAGCAGCCAATATGAGGTGCTCTCTAACTATGGCTACACCTTC	CASSQYEVLSNYGYTF
NA	TRBV6-1	14	many	TRBJ1-1	TGTGCCAGCAGTGAACTGGGGCCCCCCACTGAAGCTTTCTTT	CASSELGPPTEAFF
NA	TRBV29-1	14	many	TRBJ1-1	TGCAGCTCGTCGCTTGCCGGGGTGGACACTGAAGCTTTCTTT	CSSSLAGVDTEAFF
TRBD2	TRBV29-1	14	many	TRBJ2-1	TGCAGCGCCAACCCTCGCGGGAGAGGCGGTGAGCAGTTCTTC	CSANPRGRGGEQFF
NA	TRBV20-1	13	many	TRBJ2-2	TGCAGTGCTAGAGAGGGGTCGGTCGGGGAGCTGTTTTTT	CSAREGSVGELFF
NA	TRBV4-1	15	many	TRBJ1-1	TGCGCCAGCAGCCAAGAGAGGGCCGCTGCCCCTGAAGCTTTCTTT	CASSQERAAAPEAFF
NA	TRBV6-5	12	NA	TRBJ2-1	TGTGCCAGCAGTGGCCTTGGATCACGGCAGTTCTTC	CASSGLGSRQFF
TRBD1	TRBV24-1	17	many	TRBJ1-1	TGTGCCACCAGTGACAGGCCCGGACAGGCCGTTAACACTGAAGCTTTCTTT	CATSDRPGQAVNTEAFF
NA	TRBV4-1	14	many	TRBJ1-2	TGCGCCAGCAGCCAAGAGGGGCAGACCTATGGCTACACCTTC	CASSQEGQTYGYTF
TRBD1	TRBV6-5	11	NA	TRBJ2-7	TGTGCCAGCAGTGACAGGGACGAGCAGTACTTC	CASSDRDEQYF
NA	TRBV21-1	17	many	TRBJ1-5	TGTGCCAGCAGCAAAGCGCCAGATCAAGATAGCAATCAGCCCCAGCATTTT	CASSKAPDQDSNQPQHF
NA	TRBV30	13	NA	TRBJ1-4	TGTGCCTGGAGTGTGGGGAGCATTGAAAAACTGTTTTTT	CAWSVGSIEKLFF
TRBD1	TRBV27	12	few	TRBJ2-7	TGTGCCAGCAGTACGCGGACAGGGAGGCAGTACTTC	CASSTRTGRQYF
NA	TRBV30	11	few	TRBJ2-3	TGTGCCTGGAGTGTAATGGATACGCAGTATTTT	CAWSVMDTQYF
NA	TRBV20-1	15	many	TRBJ2-3	TGCAGTGCTAGAGATCGAGACAAAAGCACAGATACGCAGTATTTT	CSARDRDKSTDTQYF
NA	TRBV7-9	12	NA	TRBJ2-7	TGTGCCAGCAGATCCCAGGGGAACGAGCAGTACTTC	CASRSQGNEQYF
NA	TRBV29-1	13	many	TRBJ2-1	TGCAGCGGGGGACCATCTCTTGAGGATGAGCAGTTCTTC	CSGGPSLEDEQFF
TRBD2	TRBV20-1	15	NA	TRBJ2-7	TGCAGTGCTAGAGAGGGGAGCGGGAGGGGGGACGAGCAGTACTTC	CSAREGSGRGDEQYF
NA	TRBV2	14	many	TRBJ2-5	TGTGCCAGCAGGGCCGAGCGGTACCAAGAGACCCAGTACTTC	CASRAERYQETQYF
NA	TRBV10-1	14	few	TRBJ1-2	TGCGCCAGCAGTGAGTCCACAGGCAACTATGGCTACACCTTC	CASSESTGNYGYTF
NA	TRBV6-4	15	many	TRBJ2-2	TGTGCCAGCAGTGACTCGGGACAGAACACCGGGGAGCTGTTTTTT	CASSDSGQNTGELFF
NA	TRBV4-2	16	NA	TRBJ2-5	TGTGCCAGCAGCCCGAGGGGAGGGGGGTACCAAGAGACCCAGTACTTC	CASSPRGGGYQETQYF
NA	TRBV7-8	13	NA	TRBJ2-1	TGTGCCAGCAGCTTAGAACGGAGCAATGAGCAGTTCTTC	CASSLERSNEQFF
NA	TRBV5-1	14	many	TRBJ1-6	TGCGCCAGCAGAGCCATCGCCTATAATTCACCCCTCCACTTT	CASRAIAYNSPLHF
NA	TRBV7-2	14	many	TRBJ2-7	TGTGCCAGCAGCTATGGACAGTTTAGCTCCGAGCAGTACTTC	CASSYGQFSSEQYF
NA	TRBV30	14	few	TRBJ2-6	TGTGCCTGGGCAAAGGGGGCTGGGGCCAACGTCCTGACTTTC	CAWAKGAGANVLTF
NA	TRBV4-1	14	many	TRBJ1-5	TGCGCCAGCAGCCAGGGGGGGGCTAGTCAGCCCCAGCATTTT	CASSQGGASQPQHF
TRBD1	TRBV30	15	few	TRBJ2-2	TGTGCCTGGAGAGTGACAGGGTCGCGGTCCGGGGAGCTGTTTTTT	CAWRVTGSRSGELFF
NA	TRBV7-7	16	many	TRBJ2-2	TGTGCCAGCAGCCTCTACAAGGCAAGGAGCACCGGGGAGCTGTTTTTT	CASSLYKARSTGELFF
NA	TRBV5-5	14	many	TRBJ2-7	TGTGCCAGCAGCCCTCCCCAGGGCTCCTACGAGCAGTACTTC	CASSPPQGSYEQYF
NA	TRBV15	16	many	TRBJ2-1	TGTGCCACCAGCAGAGATTGGCAGGGCGGTCACAATGAGCAGTTCTTC	CATSRDWQGGHNEQFF
NA	TRBV12-3/TRBV12-4	16	many	TRBJ1-5	TGTGCCAGCAGTCCCACCGACAGGCTAAGCAATCAGCCCCAGCATTTT	CASSPTDRLSNQPQHF
TRBD1	TRBV7-9	14	many	TRBJ2-2	TGTGCCAGCAGCGACCCGACAGGGAATGTGGAGCTGTTTTTT	CASSDPTGNVELFF
TRBD1	TRBV4-1	14	many	TRBJ2-7	TGCGCCAGCAGTCCCGGACAGGGGACGGGCGAGCAGTACTTC	CASSPGQGTGEQYF
TRBD1	TRBV12-3/TRBV12-4	11	NA	TRBJ1-1	TGTGCCAGCAACAGGGGGGGAGAGGCTTTCTTT	CASNRGGEAFF
TRBD1	TRBV3-1	17	many	TRBJ1-5	TGTGCCAGCAGCCAAGACGCAGGGGGCGCGGGGGGTCAGCCCCAGCATTTT	CASSQDAGGAGGQPQHF
NA	TRBV25-1	11	many	TRBJ1-1	TGTGCCAGCTGCCAGGGAAGTGAAGCTTTCTTT	CASCQGSEAFF
TRBD2	TRBV18	16	NA	TRBJ2-1	TGTGCCAGCTCACCACCAAAGCGGGAGGGTTACAATGAGCAGTTCTTC	CASSPPKREGYNEQFF
NA	TRBV27	15	many	TRBJ1-5	TGTGCCAGCAGTCTCTCGGACAGACACAATCAGCCCCAGCATTTT	CASSLSDRHNQPQHF
TRBD1	TRBV5-1	14	few	TRBJ1-2	TGCGCCAGCAGCTTGGGCGGGACAGGGGGCGGCTACACCTTC	CASSLGGTGGGYTF
NA	TRBV27	14	many	TRBJ1-1	TGTGCCAGCTACTTCACTGGGGGGCAGACGGAAGCTTTCTTT	CASYFTGGQTEAFF
NA	TRBV7-9	17	many	TRBJ2-3	TGTGCCAGCATTCCTGTCCCGATAGCGGCTAGCACAGATACGCAGTATTTT	CASIPVPIAASTDTQYF
TRBD1	TRBV5-1	15	many	TRBJ1-1	TGCGCCAGCAGCTTTGGACAGGGGGCCGGCACTGAAGCTTTCTTT	CASSFGQGAGTEAFF
TRBD1	TRBV15	14	many	TRBJ2-3	TGTGCCACCAGCGAGGACAGGGGGCAAGATACGCAGTATTTT	CATSEDRGQDTQYF
NA	TRBV30	18	NA	TRBJ2-7	TGTGCCTGGAGGGCTACCAACCCTAGGGGCCCAGATTCCTACGAGCAGTACTTC	CAWRATNPRGPDSYEQYF
NA	TRBV4-2	16	few	TRBJ2-1	TGTGCCAGCAGCCAAGAGGACGGCCAGGGCTACAATGAGCAGTTCTTC	CASSQEDGQGYNEQFF
TRBD2	TRBV25-1	16	many	TRBJ2-7	TGTGCCAGCAGTGAATCGGCTAGCGGGAGTCGATACGAGCAGTACTTC	CASSESASGSRYEQYF
NA	TRBV5-1	14	many	TRBJ1-1	TGCGCCAGCAGCCCTTACACACATTGGACTGAAGCTTTCTTT	CASSPYTHWTEAFF
NA	TRBV4-1	13	NA	TRBJ1-6	TGCGCCAGCAGCCAAGCGCGGAATTCACCCCTCCACTTT	CASSQARNSPLHF
TRBD1	TRBV14	16	NA	TRBJ1-5	TGTGCCAGCAGCCATTCCGGGACAGGGCAAAATCAGCCCCAGCATTTT	CASSHSGTGQNQPQHF